This T cell receptor (beta chain) was retrieved from a study of blood T cell repertoires in COVID-19. The sample holds one count of this clone. Assay: immunoSEQ multiplex PCR; the TCRdb copy retains only in-frame clones and omits some. The sample shows 130,000 to 150,000 clones, almost 85% of them seen only once. V lost 5 bases to trimming and J lost 2 bases, with 16 bases between them. This CDR3 is 15 amino acids long. Germline loops: CDR1 SGHRS, CDR2 YFSETQ. The J gene is TRBJ2-5, the V gene TRBV5-1; possible D gene TRBD1, 7 bases. The source material was PBMCs or T cells enriched from blood (not recorded which). The clonotype comes from a middle-aged man with acute COVID-19. The CDR3 here is CASRPQGGIQETQYF. CDR3 in DNA: TGCGCCAGCAGACCTCAGGGGGGAATTCAAGAGACCCAGTACTTC. Looking up the rest from reference TRBV5-1 and TRBJ2-5 gives the full variable domain: KAGVTQTPRYLIKTRGQQVTLSCSPISGHRSVSWYQQTPGQGLQFLFEYFSETQRNKGNFPGRFSGRQFSNSRSEMNVSTLELGDSALYLCASRPQGGIQETQYFGPGTRLLVL.